This entry lists 27 T cell receptor beta chains sequenced from one sample in a study of T cells after yellow fever vaccination. TCRdb passed the 5' RACE reads through MiXCR, listing each CDR3 protein once. The data show around 550,000 distinct CDR3 sequences, 15% to 20% seen once. This sample comprised PBMCs, obtained 15 days after the yellow fever booster vaccination. The receptors originated from a man aged 25 to 45 who received the YFV17D yellow fever vaccine.

This chain uses TRBV9 with TRBJ1-2, with 8 bases fitting TRBD1. The germline V gene has CDR1 SGDLS and CDR2 YYNGEE. V lost 7 bases to trimming and J lost 1 base; unmatched junction nucleotides: 6. The CDR3 spans 14 residues. The CDR3: CASADRGGNYGYTF. In nucleotides, the CDR3 is TGTGCCAGCGCTGACAGGGGAGGTAACTATGGCTACACCTTC.

The CDR3 spells CSVGLTSGNEQFF. The CDR3 DNA follows: TGCAGCGTCGGATTGACTAGCGGGAATGAGCAGTTCTTC. The rearrangement links TRBV29-1 to TRBJ2-1; TRBD2 agrees at 10 bases. J lost 7 bases, V lost 6 bases, and 6 bases had no gene match. The CDR3 runs 13 residues. Per germline, CDR1 SQVTM and CDR2 ANQGSEA.

This clonotype has only a few counts. The chain carries TRBV12-3 or TRBV12-4 and TRBJ2-7; D unresolved. This CDR3 contains 14 residues. Trimming took off 6 bases at V and 3 bases at J, with 15 bases between the two ends. This CDR3 is CASRPSGGVYEQYF. DNA of the CDR3: TGTGCCAGCAGGCCTTCGGGTGGGGTCTACGAGCAGTACTTC.

Only a few counts were recorded for this clonotype. The chain recombines TRBV20-1 with TRBJ2-2, with D possibly TRBD1 on 5 matching bases. The CDR3 is 12 residues long. Germline loops: CDR1 DFQATT, CDR2 SNEGSKA (reference sequence). V was cut by 6 bases and J by 4 bases, with 9 bases left in between. CDR3 coding DNA: TGCAGTGCCTCAGGGCCCACCGGGGAGCTGTTTTTT. Encoded protein: CSASGPTGELFF.

This clonotype has just a few counts. V and J are TRBV7-6 and TRBJ2-1; 7 bases are shared with TRBD2. The CDR3 extends over 14 amino acids. Germline V gene sequence: CDR1 SGHVS, CDR2 FNYEAQ. The ends lost 1 base at V and 5 bases at J; junction bases unmatched: 2. CDR3 sequence reads: CASSLGEGHNEQFF. CDR3 bases: TGTGCCAGCAGCTTAGGGGAGGGTCACAATGAGCAGTTCTTC.

The chain uses TRBV20-1 and TRBJ2-5; D remains unclear. The CDR3 contains 15 residues. CDR1 and CDR2 from the germline V gene are DFQATT and SNEGSKA (reference sequence). Trimming cost V 0 bases and J 5 bases, with 16 bases left between them. CDR3 DNA: TGCAGTGCTAGAGACCAGAGACGGGTTCTGGAGACCCAGTACTTC. Amino acid sequence: CSARDQRRVLETQYF.

This clonotype has a handful of counts. The CDR3 sequence is CSVVINSETQYF. For the CDR3, the DNA is TGCAGCGTAGTCATAAATTCAGAGACCCAGTACTTC. The chain recombines TRBV29-1 with TRBJ2-5; D remains unclear. This CDR3 has 12 amino acids. The V gene lost 6 bases and the J gene lost 4 bases, with 12 bases spanning the gap. Per germline, CDR1 SQVTM and CDR2 ANQGSEA.

The chain is built from TRBV27 and TRBJ2-5; D possibly corresponds to TRBD2 (6 bases). The V gene's germline CDR1 is MNHEY and CDR2 SMNVEV (reference sequence). The CDR3 is made up of 15 amino acids. The V gene lost 4 bases and the J gene lost 5 bases, with 17 bases spanning the gap. The CDR3 region is CASSSGLPGRETQYF. In DNA, the CDR3 is TGTGCCAGCAGTTCGGGACTCCCTGGTAGGGAGACCCAGTACTTC.

V and J are TRBV15 and TRBJ2-7, with TRBD1 as a possible D gene (5 bases). Trimming removed 3 bases from V and 7 bases from J, with 10 bases in between. Germline V gene sequence: CDR1 LNHNV, CDR2 YYDKDF (reference sequence). The CDR3 contains 12 residues. The CDR3 nucleotides read TGTGCCACCAGCAGGGATACAGGAGAGCAGTACTTC. Translated, it gives CATSRDTGEQYF.

This clonotype was counted between two and nine times. The chain employs TRBV6-2 or TRBV6-3 and TRBJ2-7; D perhaps matches TRBD1 (6 bases). The germline V gene has CDR1 MNHEY and CDR2 SVGEGT. The CDR3 spans 14 residues. V lost 2 bases, J lost 3 bases, and 11 bases lay in between. The CDR3 protein is CASSYAQGSYEQYF. The CDR3 coding sequence is TGTGCCAGCAGTTACGCGCAGGGGAGCTACGAGCAGTACTTC.

CDR3 DNA sequence: TGTGCCAGCAGTTCTGGACGGGGGGTGAACGAGCAGTACTTC. Its protein product is CASSSGRGVNEQYF. This chain links TRBV3-1 with TRBJ2-7; 7 positions agree with TRBD2. The CDR3 is 14 amino acids. V gave up 6 bases and J gave up 5 bases; unmatched junction bases: 10. Germline CDR1 and CDR2: LGHDT and YNNKEL (reference sequence).

There are many counts of this clonotype. The chain joins TRBV7-2 to TRBJ2-5, with 11 bases matching TRBD2. Unmatched junction bases numbered 2, after V lost 4 bases and J lost 1 base. CDR1 is SGHTA and CDR2 is FQGNSA in the germline V gene. The CDR3 is made up of 15 amino acids. CDR3 amino acids: CASSSTSGAQETQYF. The CDR3 DNA is TGTGCCAGCAGCTCGACTAGCGGGGCCCAAGAGACCCAGTACTTC.

J is TRBJ2-1 and V is TRBV19; D might be TRBD2 (6 bases). The CDR3 is 15 residues long. V shed 5 bases and J shed 9 bases, with 20 bases lying between them. Looked up from germline, CDR1 is LNHDA and CDR2 is SQIVND (reference sequence). The CDR3 nucleotides read TGTGCCAGTAGTCCGCGGGACTCTCGGGAGAGTGAGCAGTTCTTC. Translation gives CASSPRDSRESEQFF.

The chain joins TRBV5-4 to TRBJ2-1; 9 nucleotides line up with TRBD2. From germline, CDR1 is SGHNT and CDR2 YYREEE (reference sequence). The CDR3 sequence is 13 residues long. V was clipped by 6 bases and J by 3 bases; unmatched bases: 1. Here the CDR3 DNA reads TGTGCCAGCATGACTAGCGGCTACAATGAGCAGTTCTTC. Encoded protein: CASMTSGYNEQFF.

The V call is TRBV20-1, the J call TRBJ2-3, with a tentative D call TRBD1 (5 bases). Trimming cost V 6 bases and J 2 bases, with 12 bases left between them. CDR1 DFQATT and CDR2 SNEGSKA come from the germline V gene (reference sequence). There are 13 residues in the CDR3. CDR3 nucleotide sequence: TGCAGTGCCCGCAGGGCAATCACAGATACGCAGTATTTT. This encodes CSARRAITDTQYF.

The J gene is TRBJ2-2, the V gene TRBV5-1; D is undetermined. Trimming cost V 1 base and J 6 bases, with 10 bases left between them. The V gene's germline CDR1 is SGHRS and CDR2 YFSETQ. This CDR3 is built from 14 residues. The CDR3 region is CASSLRPTAGELFF. The CDR3 DNA reads TGCGCCAGCAGCTTGAGACCCACAGCCGGGGAGCTGTTTTTT.

This clonotype was found a few times. The genes are TRBV10-3 and TRBJ1-3, with 7 bases fitting TRBD1. J gave up 1 base and V 6 bases, and 6 bases lay outside the gene matches. The CDR3 consists of 15 residues. Germline lookup yields CDR1 ENHRY and CDR2 SYGVKD. This CDR3 reads CAIRGGQTSGNTIYF. In nucleotides, the CDR3 is TGTGCCATCAGGGGGGGACAGACTTCTGGAAACACCATATATTTT.

The gene calls are TRBV12-3 or TRBV12-4 and TRBJ2-3, with 16 positions matching TRBD2. The CDR3 sequence is 17 residues long. V lost 5 bases and J lost 2; bases outside the gene matches: 4. CDR3 sequence reads: CASSPGTSGRATDTQYF. The CDR3 DNA follows: TGTGCCAGCAGTCCCGGGACTAGCGGGAGGGCCACAGATACGCAGTATTTT.

This clonotype has just a few counts. The chain has TRBV5-5 and TRBJ1-4, with no clear D. Trimming left V 0 bases short and J 7 bases short, with 13 bases between. Germline V gives CDR1 SGHKS, CDR2 YYEKEE (reference sequence). The CDR3 consists of 15 residues. In DNA, the CDR3 is TGTGCCAGCAGCTTGGACGGGGAGTTATTTGAAAAACTGTTTTTT. As protein: CASSLDGELFEKLFF. The whole variable domain, remainder taken from reference TRBV5-5 and TRBJ1-4, is DAGVTQSPTHLIKTRGQQVTLRCSPISGHKSVSWYQQVLGQGPQFIFQYYEKEERGRGNFPDRFSARQFPNYSSELNVNALLLGDSALYLCASSLDGELFEKLFFGSGTQLSVL.

V gene TRBV24-1 combines with J gene TRBJ2-3; 8 positions agree with TRBD2. V shed 8 bases and J 5 bases; nucleotides not matched to a gene: 5. CDR1 KGHDR and CDR2 SFDVKD come from the germline V gene. The CDR3 is 13 residues long. This CDR3 is CATNAAGVDTQYF. DNA of the CDR3: TGTGCCACCAATGCAGCGGGGGTAGATACGCAGTATTTT.

Only a few counts were recorded for this clonotype. The rearrangement uses TRBV6-6 and TRBJ1-5; 7 nucleotides line up with TRBD1. V was pared by 6 bases and J by 9 bases, with 5 bases of the junction left unmatched. Germline V gene data show CDR1 as MNHNY and CDR2 as SVGAGI (reference sequence). This CDR3 is built from 12 residues. The DNA of the CDR3 is TGTGCCAGCAGCCGACAGGGTGGGCCCCAGCATTTT. It yields the protein CASSRQGGPQHF.

The rearrangement joins TRBV10-3 to TRBJ2-1, with 15 bases that match TRBD2. The CDR3 runs to 15 residues. The J segment lost 6 bases and the V segment lost 4 bases, leaving 1 base of the junction unmatched. Germline CDR1 is ENHRY and CDR2 is SYGVKD. The CDR3 reads CAISAGLAGGNEQFF. Written as DNA, the CDR3 is TGTGCCATCAGTGCGGGACTAGCGGGAGGCAATGAGCAGTTCTTC.

This chain uses TRBV12-3 or TRBV12-4 with TRBJ2-4, with D maybe TRBD2 (5 bases). This CDR3 has 12 amino acids. V dropped 6 bases and J dropped 16 bases, with 19 bases sitting between them. CDR3 protein: CASSPAAGGGYF. The CDR3 DNA reads as TGTGCCAGCAGCCCCGCTGCGGGCGGAGGCTACTTC.

This chain uses TRBV20-1 with TRBJ2-1; TRBD2 aligns across 7 bases. The CDR3 is made up of 13 amino acids. Germline assignment: CDR1 DFQATT and CDR2 SNEGSKA (reference sequence). V was clipped by 1 base and J by 9 bases; unmatched bases: 6. DNA of the CDR3: TGCAGTGCTAGAGTTGCGGGAGTTGTTGAGCAGTTCTTC. Translating gives CSARVAGVVEQFF.

This clonotype was picked up a small number of times. V usage is TRBV7-2 and J usage is TRBJ2-5; perhaps TRBD1 as D (6 bases). CDR3 length: 15 amino acids. Trimming shortened V by 5 bases and J by 6 bases, and 19 bases separated the two germline ends. CDR1 SGHTA and CDR2 FQGNSA come from the germline V gene. The CDR3 here is CASSTQTGLGKTQYF. The DNA of the CDR3 is TGTGCCAGCAGCACTCAGACAGGCCTCGGAAAGACCCAGTACTTC.

Only a few counts were recorded for this clonotype. The rearrangement uses TRBV5-6 and TRBJ2-3; TRBD2 agrees at 14 bases. Germline V gene data show CDR1 as SGHDT and CDR2 as YYEEEE. J lost 3 bases, V lost 4 bases, and 10 bases had no gene match. CDR3 length: 18 residues. Here the CDR3 DNA reads TGTGCCAGCAGCGCCGGGACTAGCGGGAGTGGATTTACAGATACGCAGTATTTT. Encoded protein: CASSAGTSGSGFTDTQYF.

This clonotype was recorded only once. This chain links TRBV27 with TRBJ2-2, with 10 bases lining up with TRBD2. Germline lookup yields CDR1 MNHEY and CDR2 SMNVEV (reference sequence). V lost 5 bases and J lost 8; bases outside the gene matches: 26. The CDR3 contains 21 residues. CDR3 DNA sequence: TGTGCCAGCAGTCTCGGACGGAAAATAGGACTAGCGGAGAATAAGGAGGGGGAGCTGTTTTTT. Protein: CASSLGRKIGLAENKEGELFF.